The 5 T cell receptor beta chains given below trace back to one sample, sequenced in a study of shared clonotypes between healthy human individuals. Profiling relied on immunoSEQ multiplex PCR, and the TCRdb table lists in-frame clones only, not all of them. This table holds about 2.4 million clones, 93% found once. The sample was naive CD4+ T cells from PBMCs. Sample subset: CD45RA+ positively selected. The receptors were gathered from a man between 18 and 29 years old in good health. Some clones in this sample may be carry-over from other donors' samples.

The gene calls are TRBV4-1 and TRBJ2-1; tentative D call: TRBD1 (6 bases). CDR1 and CDR2 from the germline V gene are MGHRA and YSYEKL. V was pared by 5 bases and J by 4 bases, with 18 bases between. CDR3 length: 16 residues. The CDR3 DNA is TGCGCCAGCAGCACGACTCAGGGTAGGGGGTACAATGAGCAGTTCTTC. As protein: CASSTTQGRGYNEQFF.

The rearrangement joins TRBV6-6 to TRBJ1-1; unclear D gene. The CDR3 length is 9 residues. The V end lost 5 bases, the J end lost 10 bases, and 5 bases lay between the germline ends. The V gene's germline CDR1 is MNHNY and CDR2 SVGAGI (reference sequence). CDR3 in amino acids: CASSAGAFF. The CDR3 nucleotides read TGTGCCAGCAGTGCCGGAGCTTTCTTT.

The chain combines TRBV4-2 with TRBJ2-3; D remains unclear. The CDR3 length is 16 residues. Trimming stripped 2 bases from V and 2 bases from J, with 14 bases between. Germline V CDR1 and CDR2: LGHNA, YNFKEQ. Here the CDR3 reads CASSQILDSFTDTQYF. The CDR3 bases are TGTGCCAGCAGCCAAATTTTGGATAGTTTCACAGATACGCAGTATTTT.

This sequence joins TRBV18 and TRBJ2-1; 9 bases fit TRBD2. The trim removed 4 bases at V and 0 bases at J, leaving 4 bases unmatched. CDR1 is KGHSH and CDR2 is LQKENI in the germline V gene. The CDR3 runs to 16 residues. Here the CDR3 DNA reads TGTGCCAGCTCACTAGCGGGAGTTAACTCCTACAATGAGCAGTTCTTC. This gives the protein CASSLAGVNSYNEQFF.

The chain uses TRBV30 and TRBJ2-5, with D maybe TRBD1 (5 bases). Per germline, CDR1 GTSNPN and CDR2 SVGIG (reference sequence). The germline V and J ends were trimmed by 2 bases and 2 bases, with 12 bases remaining between them. The CDR3 contains 14 residues. The CDR3 coding sequence is TGTGCCTGGAGTAAGGGGTGGAAACAAGAGACCCAGTACTTC. It is translated as CAWSKGWKQETQYF.